Presented here are 32 T cell receptor delta chains from one specimen sequenced in a study of Vδ1+ human thymocytes. Whole-study findings and limits: Thymic TRG and TRD repertoires appeared highly polyclonal, with Gaussian CDR3 length distributions.

RNA was extracted from the cells and then reverse transcribed. Pooled V-gene forward primers with one constant-region reverse primer generated the CDR3 amplicons by multiplex PCR. TCRdb called clones from the multiplex PCR reads again using CATT. The table includes about 25,000 delta-chain clones, nearly 7.5% detected once. Antigen specificity for these receptors is unknown. The sequenced material came from Vdelta1+ gamma-delta thymocytes from the thymus. As for subset: FACS-sorted CD3+ TCRalphabeta- TCRVdelta1+ TCRVdelta2- thymocytes. These receptors were taken from a girl less than two years old who had congenital heart surgery.

V is TRDV2 and J is TRDJ1, with TRDD3 matching 7 bases. This CDR3 spans 20 amino acids. Germline loops: CDR1 GEAIGNYY, CDR2 EKD. The junction had 18 bases not matched to a gene; V was cut back by 0 bases and J by 0 bases. The CDR3: CACDTGVRFWGAYYTDKLIF. CDR3 nucleotides: TGTGCCTGTGACACCGGGGTGCGATTCTGGGGGGCCTACTACACCGATAAACTCATCTTT.

The chain recombines TRDV1 with TRDJ1, with TRDD3 matching 13 bases. V lost 3 bases and J lost 0; bases outside the gene matches: 19. CDR3 length equals 22 residues. Germline V gene data show CDR1 as TSWWSYY and CDR2 as QGS. The CDR3 spells CALGELSFYPTGGYGYTDKLIF. The CDR3 DNA reads as TGTGCTCTTGGGGAGCTTTCCTTCTACCCTACTGGGGGATACGGGTACACCGATAAACTCATCTTT.

Remarks on this clone: A read error may explain this, as a much larger clone is one base away. The chain combines TRDV2 with TRDJ1, with 9 bases aligning to TRDD3. Losses at the gene ends were 1 base for V and 8 bases for J; bases not matched to a gene: 28. Germline lookup yields CDR1 GEAIGNYY and CDR2 EKD. This CDR3 has 21 residues. The CDR3 spells CACDTLTGGNERPGKTGKLIF. For the CDR3, the DNA is TGTGCCTGTGACACTCTAACTGGGGGAAACGAACGCCCCGGAAAGACGGGCAAACTCATCTTT.

This clone was seen only a few times. The chain has TRDV1 and TRDJ1; D is perhaps TRDD2 (6 bases). Germline CDR1 and CDR2: TSWWSYY and QGS. The CDR3 is 15 residues long. Deletions cut 4 bases from V and 8 bases from J, with 20 bases between. The CDR3 DNA reads TGTGCTCTTGGGGGTTCCTATCCCACCCTCCGAAAACTCATCTTT. Translating it yields CALGGSYPTLRKLIF.

V usage is TRDV1 and J usage is TRDJ1, with 7 bases identical to TRDD2. This CDR3 spans 17 amino acids. The J segment lost 0 bases and the V segment lost 4 bases, leaving 11 bases of the junction unmatched. Germline V gene data show CDR1 as TSWWSYY and CDR2 as QGS. The CDR3 reads CALGGIPTDLNTDKLIF. The CDR3 DNA sequence: TGTGCTCTTGGGGGTATTCCTACCGACCTTAACACCGATAAACTCATCTTT.

This clone has only a few counts. The J gene is TRDJ1, the V gene TRDV1; D ambiguous. Per germline, CDR1 TSWWSYY and CDR2 QGS. The V end was cut by 2 bases, the J end by 0 bases, with 10 bases between. The CDR3 spans 15 residues. For the CDR3, the DNA is TGTGCTCTTGGGGAAGGAAGGGCCAACACCGATAAACTCATCTTT. Protein product: CALGEGRANTDKLIF.

On this clone itself: A junction boundary mismatches the germline segment, possibly from a read error. The chain is built from TRDV1 and TRDJ1; 13 bases align to TRDD3. This CDR3 contains 21 residues. Germline V gives CDR1 TSWWSYY, CDR2 QGS. The CDR3 nucleotides read TGTGCTCTTGGGGGACATTCTCATTACTGGGGGATACGGAAGTACACCGATAAACTCACCTTT. Protein: CALGGHSHYWGIRKYTDKLTF.

This clone was seen only a few times. V and J are TRDV1 and TRDJ1, with TRDD3 matching over 13 bases. V shed 0 bases, J shed 4 bases, and the junction held 17 bases outside the gene matches. Germline V lookup: CDR1 TSWWSYY, CDR2 QGS. The CDR3 extends over 21 amino acids. CDR3 sequence reads: CALGELFSVRTGGYVGDKLIF. The CDR3 nucleotides read TGTGCTCTTGGGGAACTTTTTTCCGTCAGGACTGGGGGATACGTTGGCGATAAACTCATCTTT.

TRDV1 is the V gene, and the J gene was not called; no DNA check was done on the table's D call, TRDD3. CDR3 size: 18 residues. Germline V lookup: CDR1 TSWWSYY, CDR2 QGS. The CDR3 nucleotides are TGTGCTCTTGGGGAACCTCTCCTACAGGGGGATACACTATGTAAACTCACCTTT. Amino acids: CALGEPLLQGDTLCKLTF.

By sample share, this clone is medium-sized. V gene TRDV2 combines with J gene TRDJ1, with TRDD3 matching 9 bases. The V segment lost 2 bases and the J segment 0 bases; nucleotides outside the gene matches: 15. This CDR3 is built from 19 residues. The V gene's germline CDR1 is GEAIGNYY and CDR2 EKD. The CDR3 sequence: CACDKNSRLGDIYTDKLIF. Here the CDR3 DNA reads TGTGCCTGTGACAAAAATTCCCGACTGGGGGACATCTACACCGATAAACTCATCTTT.

In this sample, this clone turned up a few times. The chain couples TRDV1 to TRDJ1; 12 bases match TRDD3. This CDR3 contains 21 residues. CDR1 and CDR2 (germline): TSWWSYY, QGS. The V segment lost 3 bases and the J segment 3 bases; nucleotides outside the gene matches: 20. The CDR3 DNA reads as TGTGCTCTTGGGGATCCTCGCCATGGACTGGGGGATACAGGGAGATCCGATAAACTCATCTTT. This translates into CALGDPRHGLGDTGRSDKLIF.

The chain couples TRDV1 to TRDJ1, with 7 nucleotides matching TRDD3. The V segment lost 0 bases and the J segment 0 bases; nucleotides outside the gene matches: 22. Germline loops: CDR1 TSWWSYY, CDR2 QGS. This CDR3 has 22 amino acids. CDR3 coding DNA: TGTGCTCTTGGGGAACTGAGGGCCTACCTGGGGGGACTGGTCGCGTACACCGATAAACTCATCTTT. Protein: CALGELRAYLGGLVAYTDKLIF.

This clone has a handful of counts. The chain uses TRDV1 and TRDJ1; tentative D call: TRDD2 (7 bases). Looked up from germline, CDR1 is TSWWSYY and CDR2 is QGS. The length of the CDR3 is 23 residues. The ends were cut back, 1 base at V and 4 bases at J, with 37 bases in the middle. The CDR3 sequence is CALGEPPGGSDLPRRGEVDKLIF. Here the CDR3 DNA reads TGTGCTCTTGGGGAACCCCCTGGTGGGTCCGACCTTCCTCGTCGGGGGGAGGTCGATAAACTCATCTTT.

The genes are TRDV1 and TRDJ1, with D possibly TRDD3 on 6 matching bases. The J gene comes from matching the DNA to germline here; TCRdb lacks it. The CDR3 runs 19 residues. V lost 4 bases and J 0 bases, leaving 24 bases between the germline ends. Germline CDR1 is TSWWSYY and CDR2 is QGS. CDR3 sequence reads: CALGAQQVDGDSYTDKLIF. The CDR3 DNA reads TGTGCTCTTGGGGCTCAACAAGTTGATGGGGATTCGTACACCGATAAACTCATCTTT.

This clone was seen more than once but under ten times. The rearrangement links TRDV1 to TRDJ1; 11 nucleotides line up with TRDD3. The germline V gene has CDR1 TSWWSYY and CDR2 QGS. The length of the CDR3 is 20 residues. V was clipped by 2 bases and J by 3 bases; unmatched bases: 17. CDR3 nucleotides: TGTGCTCTTGGGGAATCGTGTTTGCGAGGCTGGGGGATACTCGCCGATAAACTCATCTTT. Protein sequence: CALGESCLRGWGILADKLIF.

The sample holds a few counts of this clone. This chain joins TRDV1 and TRDJ1; D tentatively fits TRDD2 or TRDD3 (6 bases each). V was trimmed by 0 bases and J by 1 base, leaving 27 bases between them. The CDR3 is 21 amino acids. Germline CDR1 TSWWSYY, CDR2 QGS. CDR3 amino acids: CALGELTPSLPPGEVTDKLIF. Written as DNA, the CDR3 is TGTGCTCTTGGGGAACTAACACCGAGCCTTCCACCGGGGGAAGTCACCGATAAACTCATCTTT.

The J gene is TRDJ1, the V gene TRDV1; 12 nucleotides line up with TRDD3. TCRdb is silent on the J gene; assignment here came from matching the DNA to germline. CDR1 is TSWWSYY and CDR2 is QGS in the germline V gene. V dropped 4 bases and J dropped 0; count of bases not matched to a gene: 6. The CDR3 has 17 residues. DNA for the CDR3: TGTGCTCTTGGGGCACCCTGGGGGATACGCTACACCGATAAACTCATCTTT. Residues: CALGAPWGIRYTDKLIF.

This clone was seen a few times. V gene TRDV1 combines with J gene TRDJ2; D remains ambiguous. This CDR3 is 15 amino acids long. The V end lost 1 base, the J end lost 1 base, and 7 bases lay between the germline ends. Per the germline V gene, CDR1 is TSWWSYY and CDR2 is QGS. CDR3 nucleotides: TGTGCTCTTGGGGAACGGGGCCATTTGACAGCACAACTCTTCTTT. This codes for CALGERGHLTAQLFF.

The chain recombines TRDV1 with TRDJ1; 8 positions match TRDD3. CDR3 length: 15 residues. Unmatched junction bases numbered 13, after V lost 5 bases and J lost 8 bases. Germline V gene lookup returns CDR1 TSWWSYY and CDR2 QGS. CDR3 amino acids: CALGKPFSGYAKLIF. CDR3 DNA sequence: TGTGCTCTTGGGAAACCGTTTTCGGGATACGCGAAACTCATCTTT.

The table lists this clone with a few counts. V usage is TRDV1 and J usage is TRDJ1; D tentatively fits TRDD2 or TRDD3 (5 bases each). The germline CDR1 and CDR2 sequences are TSWWSYY and QGS. This CDR3 has 16 amino acids. Trimming left V 2 bases short and J 3 bases short, with 16 bases between. In nucleotides, the CDR3 is TGTGCTCTTGGGGAAGAATTCTTCCGGATAGCCGATAAACTCATCTTT. Translation gives CALGEEFFRIADKLIF.

The rearrangement links TRDV1 to TRDJ1; 7 bases fit TRDD3. V trimming: 5 bases; J trimming: 7 bases; junction bases outside the gene matches: 10. This CDR3 contains 14 residues. Germline CDR1 reads TSWWSYY; CDR2 reads QGS. Here the CDR3 reads CALGFRTGDGKLIF. CDR3 sequence (DNA): TGTGCTCTTGGGTTTCGGACGGGGGATGGTAAACTCATCTTT.

The J gene is TRDJ1, the V gene TRDV1, with 11 bases lining up with TRDD3. Unmatched junction bases numbered 27, after V lost 0 bases and J lost 6 bases. The CDR3 runs to 23 residues. The germline V gene encodes CDR1 TSWWSYY and CDR2 QGS. The CDR3 DNA is TGTGCTCTTGGGGAACTCATCTACCCTATACTGGGGGATAGGGAGTGGGGTCCCTATAAACTCATCTTT. As protein: CALGELIYPILGDREWGPYKLIF.

As concerns this clone: A junction end diverges from the germline sequence, so it may reflect a read error. J is TRDJ1 and V is TRDV1; maybe TRDD2 (7 bases). Here the J gene came from matching the DNA to germline, since TCRdb omits it. Germline assignment: CDR1 TSWWSYY and CDR2 QGS. The CDR3 contains 19 residues. CDR3 bases: TGTGCTCTCGGGGAACAGGCCTTCCTCAGTCTGGGGCGGGCCCATAAACTCATCTTT. Amino acids: CALGEQAFLSLGRAHKLIF.

This chain connects TRDV1 to TRDJ1; the D gene is possibly TRDD3 (6 bases). CDR3 length: 19 amino acids. Trimming took off 4 bases at V and 3 bases at J, with 27 bases between the two ends. Germline CDR1 and CDR2: TSWWSYY and QGS. CDR3 in amino acids: CALGATEFSKYWASDKLIF. The CDR3 DNA is TGTGCTCTTGGGGCGACGGAATTCTCCAAGTACTGGGCTTCCGATAAACTCATCTTT.

This clone was observed a handful of times. The chain carries TRDV1 and TRDJ1; 9 positions match TRDD3. Germline trimming cut 0 bases from V and 4 bases from J; bases unmatched to any gene: 18. The germline CDR1 and CDR2 sequences are TSWWSYY and QGS. The CDR3 spans 20 residues. CDR3 sequence: CALGELMASPILGDFDKLIF. CDR3 bases: TGTGCTCTTGGGGAACTTATGGCTTCCCCGATACTGGGGGACTTCGATAAACTCATCTTT.

The chain links TRDV1 to TRDJ1; 13 bases are shared with TRDD3. TCRdb leaves out the J gene; it was filled in here by matching the DNA to germline. The germline V gene encodes CDR1 TSWWSYY and CDR2 QGS. The CDR3 runs to 18 residues. V shed 1 base, J shed 4 bases, and the junction held 9 bases outside the gene matches. The CDR3 DNA reads TGTGCTCTTGGGGAACGCTTACTGGGGGATACGTACTGCGATAAACTCATCTTT. As protein: CALGERLLGDTYCDKLIF.

This clone was observed a handful of times. V gene TRDV1 combines with J gene TRDJ1; 13 positions agree with TRDD3. J lost 4 bases, V lost 4 bases, and 18 bases had no gene match. Germline CDR1 and CDR2: TSWWSYY and QGS. This CDR3 comprises 20 residues. The CDR3 bases are TGTGCTCTTGGGGTTCTTCCTACGGACTGGGGGATACGTTCCCGCGATAAACTCATCTTT. It encodes CALGVLPTDWGIRSRDKLIF.

The gene calls are TRDV1 and TRDJ1; D is perhaps TRDD2 or TRDD3 (7 bases each). The V and J ends lost 1 base and 0 bases respectively, with 24 bases between them. Germline V gives CDR1 TSWWSYY, CDR2 QGS. There are 20 residues in the CDR3. The CDR3 loop reads CALGERSYPRGDPHTDKLIF. The DNA for the CDR3 is TGTGCTCTTGGGGAACGTTCCTACCCCCGGGGGGATCCCCACACCGATAAACTCATCTTT.

This clone has a handful of counts. This chain links TRDV1 with TRDJ1; 8 bases line up with TRDD3. Germline V CDR1 and CDR2: TSWWSYY, QGS. V lost 0 bases and J lost 5; bases outside the gene matches: 14. The length of the CDR3 is 18 residues. CDR3 residues: CALGELGTYLVGDDKLIF. CDR3 coding DNA: TGTGCTCTTGGGGAACTAGGAACCTACTTAGTGGGGGATGATAAACTCATCTTT.

This clone turned up a few times. The rearrangement uses TRDV1 and TRDJ1; 13 bases agree with TRDD3. V lost 0 bases to trimming and J lost 3 bases; unmatched junction nucleotides: 7. CDR1 and CDR2 from the germline V gene are TSWWSYY and QGS. The CDR3 is 18 residues long. CDR3 nucleotides: TGTGCTCTTGGGGAACTCCAAGTACTGGGGGATACGCCCGATAAACTCATCTTT. This encodes CALGELQVLGDTPDKLIF.

This rearrangement joins TRDV1 to TRDJ1; 12 bases are a match to TRDD3. After removal of 0 bases from V and 2 bases from J, the junction contained 25 bases not matched to a gene. The V gene's germline CDR1 is TSWWSYY and CDR2 QGS. This CDR3 has 24 amino acids. The CDR3 protein is CALGELGPRGPGFWGIRGTDKLIF. In DNA form, the CDR3 reads TGTGCTCTTGGGGAACTCGGTCCTAGAGGACCTGGCTTCTGGGGGATACGGGGGACCGATAAACTCATCTTT.

In this sample, this clone turned up a few times. V and J are TRDV1 and TRDJ1; TRDD3 matches at 12 bases. V was pared by 2 bases and J by 1 base, with 23 bases of the junction left unmatched. This CDR3 region has 23 residues. CDR1 TSWWSYY and CDR2 QGS come from the germline V gene. The CDR3 region has the DNA TGTGCTCTTGGGGAAACCGTTCCTACCCACTTTACTGGGGGATACCTCTTCACCGATAAACTCATCTTT. Translated: CALGETVPTHFTGGYLFTDKLIF.